This TCR beta chain was identified in a study of neoadjuvant anti-PD-1 for oral cavity cancer. Time point: after neoadjuvant nivolumab, at surgical resection. The patients had HPV-negative, locally advanced oral cavity squamous cell carcinoma. Per the germline V gene, CDR1 is MNHNS and CDR2 is SASEGT. The ends were cut back, 7 bases at V and 10 bases at J, with 13 bases in the middle. The CDR3 runs to 11 residues. Sequenced by immunoSEQ multiplex PCR; TCRdb stores in-frame clones only, minus some. The repertoire holds 25,000 to 40,000 clones, with almost 80% as singletons. The specimen comprised PBMCs, sampled after nivolumab (anti-PD-1) treatment. This TCR derives from a person aged 35-79 years with oral cavity squamous cell carcinoma. The chain links TRBV6-1 to TRBJ1-1, with a weak D call TRBD1 (5 bases). CDR3 loop: CASIQGTGAFF. The CDR3 region has the DNA TGTGCCAGCATACAAGGGACGGGAGCTTTCTTT.